The text below deals with one T cell receptor (beta chain). The sample has other DNA sequences that encode this CDR3 too. Investigators reverse transcribed all isolated RNA, so they sequenced expressed TCRB transcripts. Assay used: immunoSEQ multiplex PCR; TCRdb lists only in-frame clones, some missing. The table has 150,000 to 190,000 clones, around 8.5% seen once. The data stem from a study of beta chain features in type 1 diabetes. The wider study: Age, gender, cell numbers and subset yield matched between patients and controls.

CDR3 length: 15 amino acids. V lost 1 base and J lost 0; bases outside the gene matches: 2. CDR1 SGHNT and CDR2 YYREEE come from the germline V gene (reference sequence). Sample: central memory CD4+ T cells from blood. The chain recombines TRBV5-4 with TRBJ2-3, with 7 bases matching TRBD2. The TCR originated in a man aged 18 to 30 in good health. The CDR3 loop is CASSLSSGSTDTQYF. CDR3 coding DNA: TGTGCCAGCAGCTTGTCTAGCGGTAGCACAGATACGCAGTATTTT.